What follows are 3 T cell receptor beta chains derived from one specimen sequenced in a study of shared clonotypes between healthy human individuals. The repertoire was sequenced with immunoSEQ multiplex PCR; TCRdb's copy has only in-frame clones and lacks some. This table holds roughly 640,000 clones, around 72% found once. The sample consisted of memory CD4+ T cells sorted from blood. Subset: CD45RA-negative fraction. Receptor source: a woman in her 30s in good health.

The rearrangement uses TRBV10-3 and TRBJ2-7, with 8 bases matching TRBD2. V was pared by 5 bases and J by 6 bases, with 6 bases of the junction left unmatched. The germline CDR1 and CDR2 sequences are ENHRY and SYGVKD. The CDR3 is made up of 13 amino acids. The CDR3 spells CAISSGSNLEQYF. The CDR3 DNA sequence: TGTGCCATCAGTAGCGGGAGTAATCTCGAGCAGTACTTC.

Only one count was recorded for this clone. The V call is TRBV5-4, the J call TRBJ2-1, with 9 positions matching TRBD1. The V and J ends lost 4 bases and 5 bases, in that order; junction bases with no gene match: 10. The CDR3 spans 16 residues. CDR1 and CDR2 from the germline V gene are SGHNT and YYREEE (reference sequence). The CDR3 DNA reads TGTGCCAGCAGCACAAACCGGGACAGGGAGCACAATGAGCAGTTCTTC. Translating it yields CASSTNRDREHNEQFF.

This clone occurred a few times. The gene calls are TRBV7-8 and TRBJ2-7; 8 bases line up with TRBD2. This CDR3 region has 19 residues. CDR1 and CDR2 from the germline V gene are SGHVS and FQNEAQ. V was clipped by 1 base and J by 6 bases; unmatched bases: 20. CDR3 amino acids: CASSLEGPGVSGSVAEQYF. CDR3 sequence (DNA): TGTGCCAGCAGCTTAGAAGGCCCCGGGGTGAGCGGGAGCGTAGCCGAGCAGTACTTC.